The subject of this entry is one T cell receptor beta chain. The antigen remains undetermined. The data were taken from a study of cytomegalovirus exposure and HLA in healthy donors. The PCR was carried out with 60 Vbeta primers and 13 Jbeta primers. Under the authors' procedure: Around 11 million of about 88 million unique TCR beta chains were shared, per a later count. The table came from immunoSEQ multiplex PCR; TCRdb's copy has only in-frame clones and leaves some out. The V and J calls and clone size were taken over from that table, and D and trimming were inferred from the DNA. The sample yields 150,000 to 170,000 clones, about 85% seen once. Whole-study results and caveats: TRBV6-2, TRBV6-3 and some other V segments were excluded as indistinguishable.

The donors were healthy bone marrow donors. The CDR3 covers 17 residues. Germline CDR1 is LNHNV and CDR2 is YYDKDF (reference sequence). V lost 1 base, J lost 2 bases, and 15 bases lay in between. The V call is TRBV15, the J call TRBJ2-1, with TRBD2 as a possible D gene (5 bases). The sample consisted of PBMCs. The receptor was isolated from a man in his thirties or forties in good health and CMV-seropositive. CDR3 DNA sequence: TGTGCCACCAGCAGAGTATACGGGGTGTCGGCCTACAATGAGCAGTTCTTC. Translation: CATSRVYGVSAYNEQFF.